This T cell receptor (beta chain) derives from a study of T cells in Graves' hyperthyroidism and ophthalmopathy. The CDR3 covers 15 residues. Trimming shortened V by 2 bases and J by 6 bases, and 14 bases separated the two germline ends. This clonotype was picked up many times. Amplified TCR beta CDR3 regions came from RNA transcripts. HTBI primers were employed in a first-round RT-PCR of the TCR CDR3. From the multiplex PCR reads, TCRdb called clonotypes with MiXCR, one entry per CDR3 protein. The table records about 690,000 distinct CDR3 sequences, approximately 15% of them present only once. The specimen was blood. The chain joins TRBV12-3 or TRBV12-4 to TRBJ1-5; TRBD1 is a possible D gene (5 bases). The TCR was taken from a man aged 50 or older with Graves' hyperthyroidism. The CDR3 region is CASSLPGRLGQPQHF. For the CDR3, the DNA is TGTGCCAGCAGTTTACCAGGGAGACTGGGTCAGCCCCAGCATTTT.